The clone carrying this TCR beta chain was detected once. The repertoire was sequenced with immunoSEQ multiplex PCR; TCRdb's copy has only in-frame clones and lacks some. The sample lists approximately 78,000 clones, more than 75% occurring once. CDR3 length: 13 residues. Per germline, CDR1 SGHTA and CDR2 FQGNSA. The ends were cut back, 5 bases at V and 2 bases at J, with 7 bases in the middle. Participants had chemo-refractory metastatic non-small-cell lung cancer and were treated with focal radiation plus ipilimumab CTLA-4 blockade. This sample was included in a study of radiotherapy plus CTLA-4 blockade in lung cancer. Study summary: An objective response was seen in 18% of patients, and disease control in more than 25%.

J is TRBJ1-5 and V is TRBV7-2; D call uncertain. The sequence came from a human donor with non-small cell lung cancer who had a complete response to radiotherapy plus ipilimumab. The starting material was peripheral blood, obtained from a patient treated with radiotherapy plus ipilimumab. CDR3 protein: CASSRDRNQPQHF. CDR3 in DNA: TGTGCCAGCAGCCGAGACCGCAATCAGCCCCAGCATTTT.